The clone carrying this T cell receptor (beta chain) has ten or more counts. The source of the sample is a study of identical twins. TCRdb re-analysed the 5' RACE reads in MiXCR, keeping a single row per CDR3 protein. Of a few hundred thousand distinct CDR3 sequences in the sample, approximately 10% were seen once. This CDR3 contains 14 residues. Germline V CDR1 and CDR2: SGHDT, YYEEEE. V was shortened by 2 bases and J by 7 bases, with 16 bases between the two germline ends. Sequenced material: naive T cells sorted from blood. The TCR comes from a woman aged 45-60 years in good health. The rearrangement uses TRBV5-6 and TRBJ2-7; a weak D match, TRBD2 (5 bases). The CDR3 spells CASSFMDFLEEQYV. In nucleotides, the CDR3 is TGTGCCAGCAGCTTTATGGACTTCCTCGAAGAGCAGTACGTC.